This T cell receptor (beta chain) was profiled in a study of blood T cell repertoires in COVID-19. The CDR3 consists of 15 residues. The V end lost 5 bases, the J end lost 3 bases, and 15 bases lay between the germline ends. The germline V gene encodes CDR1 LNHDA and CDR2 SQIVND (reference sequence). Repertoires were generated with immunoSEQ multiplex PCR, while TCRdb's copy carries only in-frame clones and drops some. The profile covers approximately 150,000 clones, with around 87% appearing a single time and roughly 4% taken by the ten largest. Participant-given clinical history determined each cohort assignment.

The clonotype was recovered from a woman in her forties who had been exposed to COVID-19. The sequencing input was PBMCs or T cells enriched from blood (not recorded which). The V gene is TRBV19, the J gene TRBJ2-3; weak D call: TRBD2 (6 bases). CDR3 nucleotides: TGTGCCAGTAGTGGCTCCGGGACTCAAACAGATACGCAGTATTTT. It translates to CASSGSGTQTDTQYF.